A selection of T cell receptor beta chains follows, all from one sample in a study of blood T cells in healthy people across ages. In TCRdb, the 5' RACE reads were re-called with MiXCR into one record per CDR3 protein. The profile shows more than 800,000 distinct CDR3 sequences, less than 50% of them singletons. Material: blood. The receptors derive from a woman in her sixties in good health. CDR3s include the opening cysteine and the closing phenylalanine or tryptophan.

TRBV7-9	TRBJ2-1	CASSQQVWGSPSSYEQFF
TRBV20-1	TRBJ2-3	CSARDPTSDTDTQYF
TRBV10-3	TRBJ1-1	CAISDKRGTEAFF
TRBV29-1	TRBJ2-7	CSVEVPGQSYEQYF
TRBV29-1	TRBJ2-5	CSGGTGGAIQETQYF
TRBV7-3	TRBJ2-1	CASSVSGTSNEQFF
TRBV16	TRBJ1-4	CASSRGQGNEKLFF
TRBV7-2	TRBJ2-1	CASSRDYLPRNEQFF
TRBV15	TRBJ1-2	CATSRGGGSYYGYTF
TRBV28	TRBJ2-7	CASSLSLSYEQYF
TRBV13	TRBJ2-5	CASSRDRGNQETQYF
TRBV5-4	TRBJ2-7	CASSAPSSYEQYF
TRBV4-1	TRBJ2-1	CASSQDSSGGGFF
TRBV20-1	TRBJ1-2	CSARDNSRGIYGYTF
TRBV29-1	TRBJ1-1	CSVWWENTEAFF
TRBV20-1	TRBJ2-5	CSGGAGILEETQYF
TRBV2	TRBJ2-1	CASSEFGDRGDEQFF
TRBV4-1	TRBJ2-7	CASSQAGTSYHEQYF
TRBV29-1	TRBJ2-5	CSVAIIIQETQYF
TRBV20-1	.	CSARDVTGNYEQYF
TRBV9	TRBJ2-3	CASSVEGSRTDTQYF
TRBV2	TRBJ2-7	CASSALSGSPYEQYF
TRBV6-2/TRBV6-3	.	CASSTRDRDRYQETQFF
TRBV12-3/TRBV12-4	TRBJ1-5	CASSPDRQGRGPQHF
TRBV9	TRBJ2-1	CASSVLTSGSSNEQFF
TRBV29-1	TRBJ2-1	CSVVPSSGSLDEQFF
TRBV6-1	TRBJ2-7	CASSEVGREGEQYF
TRBV4-1	TRBJ2-7	CASSQEEGAYEQYF
TRBV5-1	TRBJ2-4	CASSLEGGNGIQYF
TRBV6-5	TRBJ2-7	CAVAGAYEQYF
TRBV29-1	TRBJ2-7	CSKLQGAIYEQYF
TRBV20-1	TRBJ2-1	CSAKELAGARPYNEQFF
TRBV7-9	TRBJ2-1	CASSHRGPSYNEQFF
TRBV21-1	TRBJ1-1	CASTNSGGSQGDTEAFF
TRBV7-9	TRBJ1-5	CASSPGLKGNSNQPQHF
TRBV29-1	TRBJ2-1	CSVEGTGGESYNEQFF
TRBV2	TRBJ2-7	CASEGDHSYEQYF
TRBV6-2/TRBV6-3	.	CASSYNSEARRETQYF
TRBV20-1	TRBJ1-1	CSALQWNTEAFF
TRBV5-1	TRBJ2-5	CASSSDRPETQYF
TRBV5-1	TRBJ1-2	CASTIGSSNYGYTF
TRBV18	TRBJ2-3	CAGSHGTDTDTQYF
TRBV15	TRBJ1-1	CATSSHRVNTEAFF
TRBV20-1	TRBJ2-7	CSASPTSGRVLTYEQYF
TRBV12-3/TRBV12-4	TRBJ2-1	CASSIRLAGNNEQFF
TRBV29-1	TRBJ2-5	CSMWRGQETQYF
TRBV27	TRBJ2-7	CASSSRGYHEQYF
TRBV4-2	TRBJ2-7	CASSQDPRTSGSYEQYF
TRBV10-2	TRBJ2-3	CASGGDTQYF
TRBV20-1	TRBJ2-5	CSAREAGRETQYF
TRBV20-1	TRBJ2-7	CSARDGGVGGGRSYEQYF